This TCR beta chain came from a study of cytomegalovirus exposure and HLA in healthy donors. General study points: In a later analysis, specific HLA alleles were associated with 15,000 to 20,000 TCR beta sequences at a 0.05 false discovery rate.

PCR was performed using 60 Vbeta and 13 Jbeta primers. Original handling: In a later analysis, 79 million or so unique TCR beta chains included roughly 11 million shared by two or more donors. Sequenced by immunoSEQ multiplex PCR; TCRdb stores in-frame clones only, minus some. That table supplies the V and J calls and clone size; D and trimming were determined from the DNA. Its listing shows 180,000 or so clones. Worth noting for this clone: The target antigen is unknown.

Germline-derived CDR1 and CDR2 are SGHVS and FNYEAQ. The CDR3 runs to 15 residues. Trimming cost V 1 base and J 4 bases, with 13 bases left between them. The sequence came from a young woman in good health and CMV-seropositive. The sample taken for sequencing was PBMCs. The rearrangement joins TRBV7-6 to TRBJ2-5; D is perhaps TRBD2 (7 bases). In DNA form, the CDR3 reads TGTGCCAGCAGCTTAGACCAGGGAGGGGGAGAGACCCAGTACTTC. Translation: CASSLDQGGGETQYF.